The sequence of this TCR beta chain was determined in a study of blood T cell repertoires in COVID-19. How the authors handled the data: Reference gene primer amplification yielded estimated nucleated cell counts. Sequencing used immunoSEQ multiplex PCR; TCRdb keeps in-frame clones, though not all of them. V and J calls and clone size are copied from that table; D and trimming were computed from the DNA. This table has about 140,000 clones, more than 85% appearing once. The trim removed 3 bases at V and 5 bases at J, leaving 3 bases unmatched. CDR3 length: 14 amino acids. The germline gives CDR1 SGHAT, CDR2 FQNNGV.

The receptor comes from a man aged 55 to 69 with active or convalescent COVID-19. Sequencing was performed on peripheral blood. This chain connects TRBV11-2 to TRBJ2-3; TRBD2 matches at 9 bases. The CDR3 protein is CASSFSGGGDTQYF. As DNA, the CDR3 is TGTGCCAGCAGCTTTAGCGGGGGTGGAGATACGCAGTATTTT.